These T cell receptor beta chains were read from a single sample in a study of beta chain features in type 1 diabetes. The table came from immunoSEQ multiplex PCR; TCRdb's copy has only in-frame clones and leaves some out. The sample shows roughly 230,000 clones, about 9.3% of them seen only once. Sequenced input: naive CD4+ T cells from blood. The origin of the receptors is a woman under 30 in good health. Both conserved end residues are part of each CDR3. A D gene is named only where the DNA matches it firmly. Some rows have no size entry. The others give once, few or many, or a class for an expanded clone.

j_call d_call clone_size v_call cdr3_nt cdr3_aa
TRBJ2-3 TRBD1 - TRBV5-1 TGCGCCAGCAGCATAAGGGACAGGGGGATAGATACGCAGTATTTT CASSIRDRGIDTQYF
TRBJ2-1 - - TRBV6-5 TGTGCCAGCACCCCAGAGGTCCGGGGAGAGCAGTTCTTC CASTPEVRGEQFF
TRBJ2-1 TRBD2 - TRBV7-3 TGTGCCAGCAGCTTAACCGGCGGGGGGGCCGTTGAGCAGTTCTTC CASSLTGGGAVEQFF
TRBJ1-2 TRBD1 - TRBV30 TGTGCCTGGAGTGTTACCCCGGGACAGAGAAAAAACTATGGCTACACCTTC CAWSVTPGQRKNYGYTF
TRBJ1-2 - few TRBV18 TGTGCCAGCTCATATATACAGGAAAACGTGGGAGGCTACACCTTC CASSYIQENVGGYTF
TRBJ1-5 - few TRBV7-2 TGTGCCAGCAGCCATGTGGGGGCCAATCAGCCCCAGCATTTT CASSHVGANQPQHF
TRBJ2-1 TRBD2 - TRBV7-8 TGTGCCAGCAGCCTACGGGGACTAGACTCTGAGCAGTTCTTC CASSLRGLDSEQFF
TRBJ2-3 - - TRBV4-1 TGCGCCAGCAGCCGGCTCCTTCCGACAGATACGCAGTATTTT CASSRLLPTDTQYF
TRBJ2-1 TRBD2 - TRBV5-1 TGCGCCAGCAGCTTAGCGGGAGGGCTGTTGAATGAGCAGTTCTTC CASSLAGGLLNEQFF
TRBJ1-1 - - TRBV2 TGTGCCAGCAGACCCCGGTACAGAAAGAACACTGAAGCTTTCTTT CASRPRYRKNTEAFF
TRBJ1-2 TRBD1 - TRBV30 TGTGCCTGTAGACAGGGTGGAGGCTACACCTTC CACRQGGGYTF
TRBJ1-3 - - TRBV30 TGTGCCTGGAGTGCTGGCGGGGGTAGGGGTAACGCCATATATTTT CAWSAGGGRGNAIYF
TRBJ2-1 - few TRBV5-4 TGTGCCAGCAGCGGACAAAAGGGGTCCTACAATGAGCAGTTCTTC CASSGQKGSYNEQFF
TRBJ2-7 - - TRBV29-1 TGCAGCGTTGCGGGGGGCTTTGGCTCCTACGAGCAGTACTTC CSVAGGFGSYEQYF
TRBJ2-1 - many TRBV29-1 TGCAGCGTTGGGCGGCGTCTTGCCTACAATGAGCAGTTCTTC CSVGRRLAYNEQFF
TRBJ1-1 TRBD1 - TRBV6-1 TGTGCCAGCAGTCTGGGGACAGGGGGAACTGAAGCTTTCTTT CASSLGTGGTEAFF
TRBJ2-2 - - TRBV5-5 TGTGCCAGCAGCTTGGACGGGGTACACACCGGGGAGCTGTTTTTT CASSLDGVHTGELFF
TRBJ1-5 - - TRBV9 TGTGCCAGCAGCCCGGGGCTAGCGAATCAGCCCCAGCATTTT CASSPGLANQPQHF
TRBJ2-7 TRBD2 - TRBV30 TGTGCCTGGAGTGTAGGGAGGGGGAGGGAGCGGGAGTACGAGCAGTACTTC CAWSVGRGREREYEQYF
TRBJ2-3 TRBD1 - TRBV30 TGTGCCTGGTACAGGGGAGATACGCAGTATTTT CAWYRGDTQYF
TRBJ2-1 TRBD1 few TRBV4-1 TGCGCCAGCAGCCAAGCCGGAGGAGACAGGGACTACAATGAGCAGTTCTTC CASSQAGGDRDYNEQFF
TRBJ1-4 - few TRBV27 TGTGCCAGCAAAAAGGCCAGGGTAAATGAAAAACTGTTTTTT CASKKARVNEKLFF
TRBJ2-7 - - TRBV27 TGTGCCAGCAGTTTCTCGACAGGACCCTACGAGCAGTACTTC CASSFSTGPYEQYF
TRBJ2-7 - few TRBV7-9 TGTGCCAGCAGCTTAGGGCGGAGCTCCTACGAGCAGTACTTC CASSLGRSSYEQYF
TRBJ2-1 - few TRBV4-1 TGCGCCAGCAGCCAAGTACACAGTTTTGACAATGAGCAGTTCTTC CASSQVHSFDNEQFF
TRBJ2-3 TRBD1 few TRBV11-2 TGTGCCAGCAGCTTGACCATGACGGGACAGGGGACAGATACGCAGTATTTT CASSLTMTGQGTDTQYF
TRBJ2-5 TRBD2 few TRBV30 TGTGCCTGGAGTGTACACCATAGCGGGAGGGCCTCCCAAGAGACCCAGTACTTC CAWSVHHSGRASQETQYF
TRBJ1-1 TRBD1 few TRBV11-2 TGTGCCAGCAGCGTACAGGGGTTGGTCACTGAAGCTTTCTTT CASSVQGLVTEAFF
TRBJ2-2 TRBD1 few TRBV30 TGTGCCTGGACGCTAGGACAGGGTGGCATCGGGGAGCTGTTTTTT CAWTLGQGGIGELFF
TRBJ1-5 TRBD1 few TRBV7-9 TGTGCCAGCAGCGACGGGACAGGCGGACAGCCCCAGCATTTT CASSDGTGGQPQHF
TRBJ2-3 TRBD2 few TRBV18 TGTGCCAGCTCACCGCTCTCTAGCGGGAGCCGCACAGATACGCAGTATTTT CASSPLSSGSRTDTQYF
TRBJ1-6 - - TRBV7-6 TGTGCCAGCAGCTTATCCAGGGGTTCACCCCTCCACTTT CASSLSRGSPLHF
TRBJ2-1 TRBD2 few TRBV25-1 TGTGCCAGCAGTGAATATGAAGTAAGCGGGAGGGCGCAGTTCTTC CASSEYEVSGRAQFF
TRBJ2-1 - - TRBV5-1 TGCGCCAGCAGCTTGCCGAGAGGCAGGGTGTTGTTCGGTTTGGAGCAGTTCTTC CASSLPRGRVLFGLEQFF
TRBJ2-3 - - TRBV20-1 TGCAGTGCTATGCGGGGTACGCAGTATTTT CSAMRGTQYF
TRBJ1-3 - - TRBV4-1 TGCGCCAGCAGCCAAGATAATCCTGCAGGGCTTGTAAACACCATATATTTT CASSQDNPAGLVNTIYF
TRBJ2-1 - few TRBV11-2 TGTGCCAGCAGCCCGGACAGTATGTACAATGAGCAGTTCTTC CASSPDSMYNEQFF
TRBJ2-7 TRBD1 - TRBV6-1 TGTGCCAGCAGTGAAACGGTCAGGGGGCGCGAGCAGTACTTC CASSETVRGREQYF
TRBJ2-5 - - TRBV19 TGTGCCAGTAGCATCCGGGGACAAGGGGCTGAGACCCAGTACTTC CASSIRGQGAETQYF
TRBJ1-6 TRBD1 - TRBV30 TGTGCCTGGAGTGCGCCGGGACAGGGGAATTCACCCCTCCACTTT CAWSAPGQGNSPLHF
TRBJ2-1 - - TRBV7-9 TGTGCCAGCAGACCTACTAGCAATGAGCAGTTCTTC CASRPTSNEQFF
TRBJ1-2 - few TRBV10-2 TGCGCCAGCAACGGGAACTATGGCTACACCTTC CASNGNYGYTF
TRBJ2-3 TRBD2 few TRBV5-1 TGCGCCAGCAGCGACGACGTGAGCGGGGCACTCACAGATACGCAGTATTTT CASSDDVSGALTDTQYF
TRBJ2-1 - - TRBV9 TGTGCCAGCAGCGTAGCCGGGGACTCCTACAATGAGCAGTTCTTC CASSVAGDSYNEQFF
TRBJ2-3 - few TRBV27 TGTGCCAGCAGTTTCAGTAGTGCGGCTGATACGCAGTATTTT CASSFSSAADTQYF
TRBJ2-1 TRBD2 few TRBV18 TGTGCCAGCTCACCTCTAGCGGGAGGGCCTCACAATGAGCAGTTCTTC CASSPLAGGPHNEQFF
TRBJ2-1 TRBD1 few TRBV6-1 TGTGCCAGCAGCCGCGGACAGGGCTACAATGAGCAGTTCTTC CASSRGQGYNEQFF
TRBJ1-5 - few TRBV19 TGTGCCAGTAAAGGGGTGGGTCAGCCCCAGCATTTT CASKGVGQPQHF
TRBJ2-1 TRBD2 - TRBV19 TGTGCCAGTAGTATAGATGAGGGGTGGGCTAGCGGGAGGAAGGAGCAGTTCTTC CASSIDEGWASGRKEQFF
TRBJ2-1 TRBD2 many TRBV4-1 TGCGCCAGCAGCCAACCGACTAGCGGGAGAGTTGAGCAGTTCTTC CASSQPTSGRVEQFF
TRBJ2-1 TRBD2 few TRBV19 TGTGCCAGTAGTATGGGGGTAGCGGGGGGCTCCTACAATGAGCAGTTCTTC CASSMGVAGGSYNEQFF
TRBJ2-7 - - TRBV5-1 TGCGCCAGCAGCTTGGCGGCTAGCTCCTACGAGCAGTACTTC CASSLAASSYEQYF
TRBJ2-5 - few TRBV19 TGTGCCAGTAGTGGAGGACAAGAGACCCAGTACTTC CASSGGQETQYF
TRBJ2-7 - few TRBV19 TGTGCCAGTAGTCCAGGCATCAGGGTTGGCGAGCAGTACTTC CASSPGIRVGEQYF
TRBJ2-5 - few TRBV12-5 TGTGCTAGTGGCCCGGGGACACTGGACCAAGAGACCCAGTACTTC CASGPGTLDQETQYF
TRBJ1-1 - - TRBV7-9 TGTGCCAGCAGCTTAATGGAGTCAGGGTTCACTGAAGCTTTCTTT CASSLMESGFTEAFF